These T cell receptor beta chains were read from a single sample in a study of T cell repertoires in cytomegalovirus infection. TCRdb recomputed calls from the reads with MiXCR, one row per CDR3 protein. Here the sample spans hundreds of thousands of distinct CDR3 sequences, approximately 8.9% being singletons. What was sequenced was PBMCs. The origin of the receptors is a human donor in good health (CMV status not recorded). Some clones in this sample may be carry-over from other donors' samples. The CDR3 runs from the conserved cysteine through the conserved F or W. The D gene is left open where the match is weak. Clone sizes are given selectively: once, few, many, or a class where the clone is expanded.

>TRBD2|TRBV20-1|TRBJ2-1|many
TGCAGTCGGCGTACTAGCGGTGGGGCGGGTGAGCAGTTCTTC
CSRRTSGGAGEQFF
>NA|TRBV7-2|TRBJ1-2|many
TGTGCCAGCAGCTTAGAGAGGGTGGGGGGCTACACCTTC
CASSLERVGGYTF
>NA|TRBV28|TRBJ2-2|many
TGTGCCAGCAGTTACTTATATGGCAGCAACACCGGGGAGCTGTTTTTT
CASSYLYGSNTGELFF
>NA|TRBV20-1|TRBJ1-3|NA
TGCAGTGCCAGCCCCAGAGGAAACACCATATATTTT
CSASPRGNTIYF
>NA|TRBV7-6|TRBJ2-3|NA
TGTGCCAGCAGCTTTGGGAGGGGGCGCTGGACAGATACGCAGTGTTTT
CASSFGRGRWTDTQCF
>NA|TRBV7-8|TRBJ1-6|many
TGTGCCAGCAGCTTAGCGGCTGCCAAAGGGTCCTCCTATAATTCACCCCTCCACTTT
CASSLAAAKGSSYNSPLHF
>NA|TRBV5-4|TRBJ2-5|NA
TGTGCCAGCAGCTTAAAGAGTACCCAAGAGACCCAGTACTTC
CASSLKSTQETQYF
>NA|TRBV9|TRBJ1-2|once
TGTGCCAGCAGCGCCACAGCGGGGGAAGGACGGGGCTACACCTTC
CASSATAGEGRGYTF
>TRBD1|TRBV6-5|TRBJ2-2|few
TGTGCCAGCAGTTCGGACAGGGCAGGGACCGGGGAGCTGTTTTTT
CASSSDRAGTGELFF
>NA|TRBV3-1|TRBJ1-1|few
TGTGCCAGCAGCCCCGGGGCCGGGGCTGAAGCTTTCTTT
CASSPGAGAEAFF
>NA|TRBV28|TRBJ1-2|many
TGTGCCAGCAGTCGACAGGTGAAAATCGGCTACACCTTC
CASSRQVKIGYTF
>NA|TRBV20-1|TRBJ2-7|few
TGCAGTGTGGGCGAGAACGAGCAGTACTTC
CSVGENEQYF
>NA|TRBV20-1|TRBJ2-2|many
TGCAGTGCTAGATCCAGTGACACCGGGGAGCTGTTTTTT
CSARSSDTGELFF
>TRBD2|TRBV27|TRBJ2-1|many
TGTGCCAGCCGCACGGCGGGGGGCGCCTACAATGAGCAGTTCTTC
CASRTAGGAYNEQFF
>TRBD1|TRBV15|TRBJ2-7|many
TGTGCCACCAGCACGAGGACAGGGACCTACGAGCAGTACTTC
CATSTRTGTYEQYF
>NA|TRBV10-3|TRBJ1-3|many
TGTGCCATCAATGCAGGGCAAGGAAACACCATATATTTT
CAINAGQGNTIYF
>NA|TRBV20-1|TRBJ1-2|many
TGCAGTGCTCCTATGGTCACCTTCGATGGCTACACCTTC
CSAPMVTFDGYTF
>NA|TRBV7-3|TRBJ1-1|many
TGTGCCAGCAGCTTAAGTATGGGGGCCACTGAAGCTTTCTTT
CASSLSMGATEAFF
>TRBD2|TRBV20-1|TRBJ2-3|many
TGCAGTGCTGGGCCCGCGGGACTAGCGCATACAGATACGCAGTATTTT
CSAGPAGLAHTDTQYF
>TRBD1|TRBV12-3/TRBV12-4|TRBJ1-1|NA
TGTGCCAGCAGCTCATTCCGGGACAGCAGTGAAGCTTTCTTT
CASSSFRDSSEAFF
>TRBD1|TRBV2|TRBJ2-2|many
TGTGCCACTTTCCGACAGGGGGCCACCGGGGAGCTGTTTTTT
CATFRQGATGELFF
>TRBD1|TRBV20-1|TRBJ2-1|many
TGCAGTGCTGCTGGGGGACAGGTGTACAATGAGCAGTTCTTC
CSAAGGQVYNEQFF
>NA|TRBV7-8|TRBJ1-2|many
TGTGCCAGCAGCAGTATTACGGCAGGGGCTGGTGGCTACACCTTC
CASSSITAGAGGYTF
>TRBD2|TRBV5-4|TRBJ2-3|many
TGTGCCAGCAGCTTGGCTCAGGGTAGCGGGGGAGCAGATACGCAGTATTTT
CASSLAQGSGGADTQYF
>NA|TRBV29-1|TRBJ2-3|many
TGCAGCGTTGCACGGCCTACGGTGGATACGCAGTATTTT
CSVARPTVDTQYF
>TRBD2|TRBV10-3|TRBJ2-2|many
TGTGCCATCAGAGGGACTAGCGGGGGGCAGAACACCGGGGAGCTGTTTTTT
CAIRGTSGGQNTGELFF
>NA|TRBV12-3/TRBV12-4|TRBJ2-6|NA
TGTGCCAGCAGTTCGAGGAGGACAGCTTATTCTGGGGCCAACGTCCTGACTTTC
CASSSRRTAYSGANVLTF
>TRBD2|TRBV6-2/TRBV6-3|TRBJ2-1|many
TGTGCCAGCAGGGGGACTAGTAGCAATGAGCAGTTCTTC
CASRGTSSNEQFF
>TRBD1|TRBV7-8|TRBJ2-1|many
TGTGCCAGCAGCTTAGCGGGACAGGCCACCAATGAGCAGTTCTTC
CASSLAGQATNEQFF
>TRBD1|TRBV28|TRBJ1-1|many
TGTGCCAGCAGATCAGGGGGCAGTGGGAATACTGAAGCTTTCTTT
CASRSGGSGNTEAFF
>TRBD2|TRBV28|TRBJ2-4|many
TGTGCCAGCGGGGAGGGGACCCAACTAGCCAAAAACATTCAGTACTTC
CASGEGTQLAKNIQYF
>NA|TRBV20-1|TRBJ2-1|many
TGCAGTGCTCCGAAGGTCCAGAGATATTACAATGAGCAGTTCTTC
CSAPKVQRYYNEQFF
>NA|TRBV2|TRBJ1-5|few
TGTGCCAGCAGTGAACGACAGGCCAATCAGCCCCAGCATTTT
CASSERQANQPQHF
>NA|TRBV28|TRBJ1-1|few
TGTGCCAGCAGTTCCGCAGGGACGAACACTGAAGCTTTCTTT
CASSSAGTNTEAFF
>TRBD1|TRBV6-2/TRBV6-3|TRBJ1-1|few
TGTGCCAGCAGCCGGGACAGGGCTCGGGACACTGAAGCTTTCTTT
CASSRDRARDTEAFF
>NA|TRBV28|TRBJ2-2|many
TGTGCCAGCAAAGGAGGGGGCCGCACCGGGGAGCTGTTTTTT
CASKGGGRTGELFF
>TRBD1|TRBV5-1|TRBJ1-2|many
TGCGCCAGCAGCTTGGACGGGACAGGAGGAGGGGGAAACTATGGCTACACCTTC
CASSLDGTGGGGNYGYTF
>TRBD2|TRBV6-1|TRBJ2-7|many
TGTGCCAGCAGCCCCGGACTAGCCTCCTCTTACGAGCAGTACTTC
CASSPGLASSYEQYF
>NA|TRBV6-6|TRBJ2-1|many
TGTGCCAGCAGTTACTCTCGGATTTACAATGAGCAGTTCTTC
CASSYSRIYNEQFF
>TRBD2|TRBV7-3|TRBJ2-6|many
TGTGCCAGCAGCTCCGCTAGCCTAGCGGGGGTAGGGGCCAACGTCCTGACTTTC
CASSSASLAGVGANVLTF
>NA|TRBV29-1|TRBJ2-7|many
TGCAGCGTTGAAGGGGCTGGCCCAGGGCCTTCTCAAGTTCCTTCTGGCGAGCAGTACTTC
CSVEGAGPGPSQVPSGEQYF